The 9 T cell receptor beta chains below come from one sample, sequenced in a study of blood T cell repertoires in COVID-19. Generated by immunoSEQ multiplex PCR, the TCRdb table keeps only in-frame clones and is missing some. The data show about 180,000 clones, roughly four fifths seen once. Sequencing was performed on peripheral blood. All receptors derive from a woman in her seventies with COVID-19, enrolled during active disease.

This clone appeared a single time. J is TRBJ2-3 and V is TRBV18; D call uncertain. Germline values: CDR1 KGHSH, CDR2 LQKENI. V lost 8 bases and J 0 bases, leaving 12 bases between the germline ends. The CDR3 runs to 14 residues. DNA of the CDR3: TGTGCCAGCCATGAGCCTATGAGCACAGATACGCAGTATTTT. The encoded protein is CASHEPMSTDTQYF.

The rearrangement links TRBV3-1 (or the pseudogene TRBV3-2) to TRBJ2-3; D remains unclear. The length of the CDR3 is 14 residues. V was cut by 4 bases and J by 3 bases, with 11 bases left in between. Per germline, CDR1 LGHDT and CDR2 YNNKEL (reference sequence). CDR3 protein: CASSLSPRTDTQYF. The CDR3, as DNA: TGTGCCAGCAGCCTCTCGCCTAGGACAGATACGCAGTATTTT.

The chain joins TRBV19 to TRBJ1-1; 8 bases match TRBD1. Germline trimming cut 7 bases from V and 1 base from J; bases unmatched to any gene: 5. CDR1 and CDR2 (germline): LNHDA, SQIVND (reference sequence). The CDR3 spans 14 residues. This CDR3 reads CASTIDRGNTEAFF. In nucleotides, the CDR3 is TGTGCCAGTACCATCGACAGGGGGAACACTGAAGCTTTCTTT.

The chain carries TRBV19 and TRBJ1-6; TRBD1 agrees at 7 bases. The CDR3 covers 15 residues. The V and J ends lost 8 bases and 7 bases, in that order; junction bases with no gene match: 11. Germline V gene sequence: CDR1 LNHDA, CDR2 SQIVND (reference sequence). The CDR3 protein is CASSLLETGNSPLHF. The DNA for the CDR3 is TGTGCCAGTTCTCTCCTCGAGACAGGGAATTCACCCCTCCACTTT.

The V gene is TRBV2, the J gene TRBJ2-2, with 11 bases lining up with TRBD1. This CDR3 comprises 15 residues. From germline, CDR1 is SNHLY and CDR2 FYNNEI. After removal of 6 bases from V and 5 bases from J, the junction contained 5 bases not matched to a gene. CDR3 region: CASREGQGVTGELFF. For the CDR3, the DNA is TGTGCCAGCAGGGAGGGACAGGGGGTAACCGGGGAGCTGTTTTTT.

This clone has a single count. The chain employs TRBV5-1 and TRBJ2-7; weak D call: TRBD1 (6 bases). Germline V gives CDR1 SGHRS, CDR2 YFSETQ. The CDR3 loop spans 17 amino acids. V was trimmed by 4 bases and J by 2 bases, leaving 22 bases between them. The CDR3 nucleotides are TGCGCCAGCAGCCCCACCCCAACAGGGAAAATGACCTACGAGCAGTACTTC. Amino acids: CASSPTPTGKMTYEQYF.

V is TRBV9 and J is TRBJ2-5; weak D call: TRBD2 (5 bases). CDR3 size: 13 residues. CDR1 and CDR2 (germline): SGDLS, YYNGEE. Trimming took 4 bases from V and 11 from J, leaving 18 bases between them. The CDR3 DNA reads TGTGCCAGCAGCCCGACCTCTAGCATAGTTCAGTACTTC. Protein sequence: CASSPTSSIVQYF. The full variable domain, rest sourced from reference TRBV9 and TRBJ2-5, is DSGVTQTPKHLITATGQRVTLRCSPRSGDLSVYWYQQSLDQGLQFLIQYYNGEERAKGNILERFSAQQFPDLHSELNLSSLELGDSALYFCASSPTSSIVQYFGPGTRLLVL.

This clone was seen only a few times. The CDR3, as DNA: TGTGCCAGCTCAACGACTAGCAGCTACGAGCAGTACTTC. Amino acids: CASSTTSSYEQYF. The rearrangement joins TRBV18 to TRBJ2-7; 7 bases match TRBD2. Germline CDR1 is KGHSH and CDR2 is LQKENI. V trimming: 5 bases; J trimming: 3 bases; junction bases outside the gene matches: 4. The CDR3 loop spans 13 amino acids.

This chain links TRBV7-2 with TRBJ1-2, with D tentatively TRBD1 (5 bases). The length of the CDR3 is 13 residues. Germline V gene sequence: CDR1 SGHTA, CDR2 FQGNSA. V was pared by 4 bases and J by 6 bases, with 12 bases between. The CDR3 here is CASSSPEGHGYTF. The CDR3 nucleotides are TGTGCCAGCAGCTCGCCGGAGGGGCATGGCTACACCTTC.